This TCR beta chain was retrieved from a study of radiotherapy plus CTLA-4 blockade in lung cancer. This clone was counted only a few times. Sequencing was performed with immunoSEQ multiplex PCR; in TCRdb, only in-frame clones are kept and a portion is missing. The table lists about 120,000 clones, roughly 80% of them singletons. The sequencing here drew on peripheral blood, taken from a patient treated with radiotherapy plus ipilimumab. This sequence originates from a human donor with non-small cell lung cancer that progressed on radiotherapy plus ipilimumab. Some clones in this sample may be carry-over from other donors' samples.

CDR3 region: CAITGGGNSYEQYF. CDR3 bases: TGTGCCATCACTGGCGGGGGGAACTCCTACGAGCAGTACTTC. The V gene is TRBV10-3, the J gene TRBJ2-7, with 8 bases fitting TRBD2. This CDR3 is 14 amino acids long. V dropped 7 bases and J dropped 0; count of bases not matched to a gene: 5. Looked up from germline, CDR1 is ENHRY and CDR2 is SYGVKD.